This TCR beta chain appears in the sequencing data of a study of blood T cells in healthy people across ages. About the study: Template switching picked up about one barcoded beta molecule for each two T cells.

Primers used in a second PCR of about 6 to 11 cycles were a sample-barcoded 5' primer and a J-beta primer mix. TCRdb ran MiXCR on the 5' RACE reads and lists one entry per CDR3 protein. The sample holds about 800,000 distinct CDR3 sequences, around 25% seen once. V was cut by 3 bases and J by 3 bases, with 17 bases left in between. Germline lookup yields CDR1 ENHRY and CDR2 SYGVKD. The CDR3 runs 17 residues. This clonotype was seen many times. The sample also formed part of further work on T cells of mothers and their children. That publication notes: Each child gave a few million TCR beta CDR3 reads (each mother, over 8.5 million).

The rearrangement links TRBV10-3 to TRBJ2-2; the D gene is possibly TRBD2 (7 bases). This TCR was recovered from a boy between 10 and 17 years old in good health. The sequencing sample was made of blood. The CDR3 loop reads CAISEPSRGGDTGELFF. CDR3 nucleotide sequence: TGTGCCATCAGTGAACCCTCAAGAGGGGGGGACACCGGGGAGCTGTTTTTT.